This section outlines one T cell receptor (beta chain) sequence together with its context. This table comes from immunoSEQ multiplex PCR, and its TCRdb copy is limited to in-frame clones, with some not included. The data contain under 150,000 clones, roughly 88% of them singletons. This entry is derived from a study of blood T cell repertoires in COVID-19. About the study: Both acute and convalescent COVID-19 samples were obtained from the United States, Italy and Spain.

In germline, CDR1 is MNHEY, CDR2 SVGAGI. The length of the CDR3 is 15 residues. V was pared by 6 bases and J by 6 bases, with 10 bases of the junction left unmatched. The origin of this receptor is a human donor in a cohort sampled during active COVID-19. Sequencing was done on a sample of peripheral blood. The chain uses TRBV6-5 and TRBJ2-1, with 8 bases fitting TRBD1. In DNA, the CDR3 is TGTGCCAGCAGGATCGGACAGGGCGCGGTCAATGAGCAGTTCTTC. Translating it yields CASRIGQGAVNEQFF.